This T cell receptor beta chain is drawn from a study of CD8 T cells in Susac syndrome. In the case of this clonotype: Its antigen is not known.

Findings of the study overall: A relatively small number of individuals underwent TCR sequencing and HLA analysis.

Sequencing of TCR beta was performed on blood CD8+ T cells and on blood CD4+ T cells. The CDR3 runs 14 residues. Germline CDR1 KGHSH, CDR2 LQKENI. The ends were cut back, 3 bases at V and 10 bases at J, with 13 bases in the middle. Random hexamers were used to reverse transcribe about 0.5 to 1 ug of RNA. A multiplex approach, immunoSEQ multiplex PCR, amplified TCR beta CDR3 across 54 Vbeta and 13 Jbeta. TCRdb analysed the immunoSEQ multiplex PCR reads with MiXCR anew, one entry per CDR3 protein. In the table there are roughly 130,000 distinct CDR3 sequences, around 96% of which are singletons. This sequence originates from a human donor with multiple sclerosis. What was sequenced was CD4+ T cells from PBMCs. The chain couples TRBV18 to TRBJ1-6; no definite D call. The CDR3 DNA sequence: TGTGCCAGCTCACCCAAGGGCGGAGAGTCACCCCTCCACTTT. As protein: CASSPKGGESPLHF.